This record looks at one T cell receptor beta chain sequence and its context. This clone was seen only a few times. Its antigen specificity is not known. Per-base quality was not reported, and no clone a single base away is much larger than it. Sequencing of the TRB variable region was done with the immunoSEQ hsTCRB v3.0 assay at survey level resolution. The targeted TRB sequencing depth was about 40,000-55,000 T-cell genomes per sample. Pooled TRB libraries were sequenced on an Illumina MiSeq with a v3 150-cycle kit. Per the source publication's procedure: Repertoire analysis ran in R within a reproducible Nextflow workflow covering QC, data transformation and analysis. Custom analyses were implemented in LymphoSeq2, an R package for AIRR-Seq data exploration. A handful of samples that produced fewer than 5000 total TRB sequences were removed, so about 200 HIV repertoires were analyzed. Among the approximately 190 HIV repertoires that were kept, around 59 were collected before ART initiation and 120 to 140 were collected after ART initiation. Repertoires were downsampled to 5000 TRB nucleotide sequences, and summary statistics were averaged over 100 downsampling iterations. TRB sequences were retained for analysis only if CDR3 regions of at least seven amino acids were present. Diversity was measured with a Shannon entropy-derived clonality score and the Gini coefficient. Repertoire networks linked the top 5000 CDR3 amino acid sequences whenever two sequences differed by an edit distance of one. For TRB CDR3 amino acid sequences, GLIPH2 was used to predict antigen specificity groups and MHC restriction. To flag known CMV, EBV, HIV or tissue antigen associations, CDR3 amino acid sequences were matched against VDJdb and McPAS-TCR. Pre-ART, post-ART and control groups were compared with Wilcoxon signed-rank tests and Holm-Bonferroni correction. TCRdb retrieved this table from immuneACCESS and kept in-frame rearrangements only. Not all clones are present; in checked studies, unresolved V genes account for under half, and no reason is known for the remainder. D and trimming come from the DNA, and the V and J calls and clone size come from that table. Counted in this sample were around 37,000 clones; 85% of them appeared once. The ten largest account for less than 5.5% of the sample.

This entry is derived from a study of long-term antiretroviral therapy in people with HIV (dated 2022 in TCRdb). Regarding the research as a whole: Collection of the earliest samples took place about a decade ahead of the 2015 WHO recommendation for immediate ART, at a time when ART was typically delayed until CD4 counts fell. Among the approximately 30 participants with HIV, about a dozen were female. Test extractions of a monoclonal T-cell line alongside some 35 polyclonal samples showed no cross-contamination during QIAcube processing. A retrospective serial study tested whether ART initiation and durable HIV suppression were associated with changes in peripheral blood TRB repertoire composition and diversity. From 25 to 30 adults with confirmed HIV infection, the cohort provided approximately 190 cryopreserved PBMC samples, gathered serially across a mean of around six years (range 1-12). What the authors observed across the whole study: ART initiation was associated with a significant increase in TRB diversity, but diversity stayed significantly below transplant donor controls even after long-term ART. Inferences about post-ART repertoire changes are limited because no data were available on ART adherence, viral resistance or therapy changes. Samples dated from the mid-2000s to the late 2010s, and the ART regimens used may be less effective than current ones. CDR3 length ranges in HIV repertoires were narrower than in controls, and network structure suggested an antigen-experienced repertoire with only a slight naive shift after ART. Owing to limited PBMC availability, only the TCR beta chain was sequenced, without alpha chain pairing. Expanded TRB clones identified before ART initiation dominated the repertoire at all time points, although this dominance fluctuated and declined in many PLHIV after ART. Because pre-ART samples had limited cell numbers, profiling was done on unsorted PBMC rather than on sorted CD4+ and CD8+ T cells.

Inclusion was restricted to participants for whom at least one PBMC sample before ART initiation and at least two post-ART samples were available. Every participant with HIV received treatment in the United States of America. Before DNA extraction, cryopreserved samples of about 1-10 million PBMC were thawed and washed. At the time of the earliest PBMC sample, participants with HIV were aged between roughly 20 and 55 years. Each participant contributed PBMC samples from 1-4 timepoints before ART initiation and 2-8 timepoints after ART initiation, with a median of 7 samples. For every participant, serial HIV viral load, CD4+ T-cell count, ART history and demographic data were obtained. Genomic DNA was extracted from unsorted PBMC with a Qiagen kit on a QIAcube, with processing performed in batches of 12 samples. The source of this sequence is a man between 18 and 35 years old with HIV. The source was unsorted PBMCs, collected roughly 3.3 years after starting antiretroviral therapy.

The bases read TGTGCCAGCAGCGGCGGGGACAGGAGATCCAATCAGCCCCAGCATTTT. This translates into CASSGGDRRSNQPQHF. The V and J genes are TRBV7-8 and TRBJ1-5, with 8 middle bases fitting TRBD1. The germline V gene sets CDR1 to SGHVS and CDR2 to FQNEAQ. The CDR3 sequence holds 16 residues, the cysteine and phenylalanine included. CDR3 DNA only is kept here, 48 bases in frame from base 1. From V the trimming removes 5 bases and from J it removes 3 bases, while the gene matches leave 9 bases of the junction unaccounted for.